The following is a TCR beta chain sequence with its context. The sample originates from a study of blood T cells in healthy people across ages. The second PCR ran about 6 to 11 cycles with a sample-barcoded 5' primer and J-beta primers. Using its own MiXCR run on the 5' RACE reads, TCRdb lists one record per CDR3 protein. The table shows hundreds of thousands of distinct CDR3 sequences, with 56% occurring only once. This CDR3 contains 13 residues. CDR1 SNHLY and CDR2 FYNNEI come from the germline V gene. V was clipped by 6 bases and J by 6 bases, with 9 bases between them. This receptor was identified in a man aged 40-49 years in good health. Sequencing was carried out using blood. V gene TRBV2 combines with J gene TRBJ1-6; possible D gene TRBD1, 5 bases. This CDR3 reads CASRGDRNSPLHF. The CDR3 DNA sequence: TGTGCCAGCAGAGGGGACCGTAATTCACCCCTCCACTTT.